This section outlines one T cell receptor (beta chain) sequence together with its context. This receptor's antigen is unknown. No qualities accompany the bases; no much larger clone lies one base away. This record comes from a study of blood T cell repertoires in COVID-19 (dated by TCRdb to between 2020 and 2021). About the investigation overall: Samples covering the acute and convalescent phases of COVID-19 were provided by collaborators in the United States, Italy and Spain. The sample metadata nearly always contained a de-identified subject ID, COVID-19 status, age in years and sex. The repertoires were released in a freely available public database intended as a resource for research on the immune response to SARS-CoV-2. HLA class I and class II types, where available, came from metadata supplied by the sample provider rather than from assay-based typing. The samples were drawn from the first 160 participants of the ongoing ImmuneRACE study and from 950 to 1,500 subjects provided by 6 global collaborators. The material from the prospective study consisted of cDNA or gDNA derived from T cells, B-cell-depleted T cells, or PBMCs. The dataset comprised deeply sampled blood TCRbeta repertoires from subjects exposed to, actively infected with, or recovered from COVID-19.

Broad study findings and their caveats: The amount of clinical and demographic metadata varied by source and participant and was provided uncurated.

TCRbeta CDR3 regions were amplified from genomic DNA by means of the immunoSEQ Assay, a bias-controlled multiplex PCR. On the study's bioinformatics: The number of nucleated cells in each sample was estimated from the amplification of reference gene primers within the assay. To quantify the absolute abundance of each unique TCRbeta CDR3 rearrangement, sequence reads were collapsed and filtered. Productive Simpson clonality was computed per sample as the square root of Simpson's diversity index over productive rearrangements. TCRdb provides this immuneACCESS table in a form limited to in-frame rearrangements. Some clones are lacking; in checked studies, under half of them reflect an unresolved V gene, and why the rest are absent is not known. The DNA was the basis for D and trimming; V, J and clone size are from that table. Counted in this sample were about 50,000 clones; 89% of them appeared once. The ten most abundant clones make up approximately 8.8% of the sample.

The CDR3 starts with the cysteine, ends with the phenylalanine, and has 15 residues. Only the CDR3 region is kept as DNA, spanning 45 bases read in frame from base 1. V was cut back by 2 bases and J by 3 bases, leaving a gap of 9 bases between them. Sequences SGHKS (CDR1) and YYEKEE (CDR2) are obtained from the germline V gene (reference sequence). Whole blood was collected in K2EDTA tubes by collaborating institutions according to the institutions' own protocols. For TCRbeta analysis, collaborators shipped samples in one of three forms: frozen whole blood, isolated PBMCs, or DNA extracted from either of those sample types.

This clonotype was obtained from an elderly man with active or convalescent COVID-19. Material: peripheral blood. The rearranged segments are TRBV5-5 and TRBJ1-6; the best D guess is TRBD1, with 5 bases matching. The sequenced DNA: TGTGCCAGCAGCTTCCCCAGGGACTATAATTCACCCCTCCACTTT. This yields the protein CASSFPRDYNSPLHF.